The 30 T cell receptor beta chains reported below all come from one sample, sequenced in a study of graft-versus-host responses after intestinal transplantation. The table came from immunoSEQ multiplex PCR; TCRdb's copy has only in-frame clones and leaves some out. The repertoire has around 130,000 clones, around 94% of them found once; the top ten carry roughly 0.15%. These TCRs are of unknown antigen specificity. Material: unstimulated CD4+ T cells sorted from spleen or lymph node cells, obtained before intestinal transplant. The source of these receptors is a human donor who received an intestinal transplant.

This chain links TRBV7-2 with TRBJ1-3; D remains unclear. V lost 1 base, J lost 0 bases, and 7 bases lay in between. Germline V gene data show CDR1 as SGHTA and CDR2 as FQGNSA. The CDR3 consists of 15 residues. DNA of the CDR3: TGTGCCAGCAGCTTAGAGTCTGTCTCTGGAAACACCATATATTTT. Its protein is CASSLESVSGNTIYF.

This clone was counted a few times. This chain connects TRBV6-5 to TRBJ1-6; a weak D match, TRBD1 (5 bases). The germline CDR1 and CDR2 sequences are MNHEY and SVGAGI. The V end was cut by 0 bases, the J end by 10 bases, with 13 bases between. This CDR3 region has 15 residues. The DNA of the CDR3 is TGTGCCAGCAGTTACTCGTTCAGGGAGGAATCACCCCTCCACTTT. Amino acid sequence: CASSYSFREESPLHF.

The rearrangement uses TRBV6-5 and TRBJ2-7, with a tentative D call TRBD1 (5 bases). V was clipped by 7 bases and J by 4 bases, with 14 bases between them. CDR1 and CDR2 (germline): MNHEY, SVGAGI. The CDR3 has 13 residues. The CDR3 loop is CASMYRPYYEQYF. CDR3 DNA sequence: TGTGCCAGCATGTACAGGCCATATTACGAGCAGTACTTC.

J is TRBJ2-2 and V is TRBV2, with D possibly TRBD2 on 5 matching bases. In germline, CDR1 is SNHLY, CDR2 FYNNEI. The V gene lost 6 bases and the J gene lost 8 bases, with 10 bases spanning the gap. The CDR3 covers 12 residues. The DNA for the CDR3 is TGTGCCAGCAGACAAGCGGAGGGGGAGCTGTTTTTT. It yields the protein CASRQAEGELFF.

This chain joins TRBV5-1 and TRBJ2-7; no definite D call. Deletions cut 0 bases from V and 4 bases from J, with 5 bases between. CDR3 length: 12 amino acids. Germline V CDR1 and CDR2: SGHRS, YFSETQ. The CDR3 DNA is TGCGCCAGCAGCTTGGAGACGTACGAGCAGTACTTC. It codes for CASSLETYEQYF. The complete variable domain, with remaining parts taken from reference TRBV5-1 and TRBJ2-7, reads KAGVTQTPRYLIKTRGQQVTLSCSPISGHRSVSWYQQTPGQGLQFLFEYFSETQRNKGNFPGRFSGRQFSNSRSEMNVSTLELGDSALYLCASSLETYEQYFGPGTRLTVT.

The chain has TRBV27 and TRBJ2-3; no clear D gene. The germline V gene has CDR1 MNHEY and CDR2 SMNVEV (reference sequence). This CDR3 has 13 residues. The V end lost 0 bases, the J end lost 1 base, and 2 bases lay between the germline ends. CDR3 sequence (DNA): TGTGCCAGCAGTTTATCAGGCACAGATACGCAGTATTTT. The encoded protein is CASSLSGTDTQYF.

This sequence joins TRBV6-4 and TRBJ1-3; D is perhaps TRBD1 (5 bases). There are 13 residues in the CDR3. Per germline, CDR1 MRHNA and CDR2 SNTAGT. The V gene lost 2 bases and the J gene lost 3 bases, with 5 bases spanning the gap. This chain's CDR3 is CASSDRGGNTIYF. Here the CDR3 DNA reads TGTGCCAGCAGTGACAGGGGTGGAAACACCATATATTTT.

The chain employs TRBV5-4 and TRBJ1-1; no clear D gene. This CDR3 spans 13 amino acids. V dropped 0 bases and J dropped 7 bases, with 10 bases sitting between them. CDR1 and CDR2 from the germline V gene are SGHNT and YYREEE (reference sequence). The CDR3 DNA reads TGTGCCAGCAGCTTGGAAGTTCGCAGTGAAGCTTTCTTT. Translation: CASSLEVRSEAFF.

The CDR3 nucleotides are TGTGCCAGCAGTGACCCTCGACAGGGTCCCTTTTCACCCCTCCACTTT. Protein: CASSDPRQGPFSPLHF. The V and J genes are TRBV6-1 and TRBJ1-6, with 7 positions matching TRBD1. J lost 9 bases, V lost 3 bases, and 11 bases had no gene match. Germline V gene data show CDR1 as MNHNS and CDR2 as SASEGT. The length of the CDR3 is 16 residues.

The chain couples TRBV11-2 to TRBJ2-5; D may be TRBD1 (5 bases). CDR1 SGHAT and CDR2 FQNNGV come from the germline V gene. The CDR3 covers 13 residues. The ends were cut back, 5 bases at V and 2 bases at J, with 9 bases in the middle. The CDR3 region is CASSHDRQETQYF. As DNA, the CDR3 is TGTGCCAGCAGCCATGACAGACAAGAGACCCAGTACTTC.

This sequence joins TRBV5-1 and TRBJ1-1; the D gene is possibly TRBD1 (6 bases). Germline V gene lookup returns CDR1 SGHRS and CDR2 YFSETQ. This CDR3 contains 13 residues. With 5 bases removed from V and 2 bases from J, the gap between germline ends came to 10 bases. The CDR3 loop is CASRLQGNTEAFF. The CDR3 DNA is TGCGCCAGCAGACTACAGGGAAACACTGAAGCTTTCTTT.

The V and J genes are TRBV7-7 and TRBJ2-1, with unresolved D. The CDR3 contains 13 residues. V lost 4 bases and J 4 bases, leaving 8 bases between the germline ends. Germline CDR1 SSHAT, CDR2 FNYEAQ (reference sequence). The CDR3, as DNA: TGTGCCAGCAGCTCCCGCCTATACAATGAGCAGTTCTTC. Translating gives CASSSRLYNEQFF.

This CDR3 reads CASSPRPRGLSEQYF. The CDR3, as DNA: TGTGCCAGCAGCCCTCGACCAAGAGGCCTCTCCGAGCAGTACTTC. The chain recombines TRBV11-3 with TRBJ2-7; D not resolved. The CDR3 sequence is 15 residues long. Trimming stripped 5 bases from V and 6 bases from J, with 20 bases between. Germline CDR1 SGHNT, CDR2 YENEEA.

This rearrangement joins TRBV5-8 to TRBJ2-6; D unresolved. V shed 0 bases and J shed 0 bases, with 7 bases lying between them. Germline V CDR1 and CDR2: SGHTS, YDEGEE. CDR3 length equals 16 residues. CDR3 in DNA: TGTGCCAGCAGCTTGGGCGGCCGCTCTGGGGCCAACGTCCTGACTTTC. This sequence encodes CASSLGGRSGANVLTF.

The chain couples TRBV2 to TRBJ2-1; TRBD2 agrees at 9 bases. Per germline, CDR1 SNHLY and CDR2 FYNNEI. This CDR3 is 16 amino acids long. Germline trimming cut 3 bases from V and 5 bases from J; bases unmatched to any gene: 8. The CDR3 region has the DNA TGTGCCAGCAGTGACCCTGTGCGGGGGGGACACAATGAGCAGTTCTTC. Protein sequence: CASSDPVRGGHNEQFF.

A few counts support this clone. The V gene is TRBV27, the J gene TRBJ2-1, with 14 positions matching TRBD2. V gave up 5 bases and J gave up 13 bases; unmatched junction bases: 7. The CDR3 length is 14 residues. In germline, CDR1 is MNHEY, CDR2 SMNVEV (reference sequence). CDR3 region: CASSPIGLAGGQFF. The CDR3 DNA reads TGTGCCAGCAGTCCGATCGGACTAGCGGGGGGCCAGTTCTTC.

The V and J genes are TRBV19 and TRBJ1-1, with 7 nucleotides matching TRBD1. The CDR3 has 14 amino acids. With 7 bases clipped from V and 1 base from J, the junction kept 6 bases outside the gene matches. Germline-derived CDR1 and CDR2 are LNHDA and SQIVND (reference sequence). CDR3 sequence (DNA): TGTGCCAGTAACACCAGACAGGGGAACACTGAAGCTTTCTTT. Residues: CASNTRQGNTEAFF.

The chain recombines TRBV7-6 with TRBJ1-5, with D possibly being TRBD1 (6 bases). V shed 3 bases and J shed 2 bases, with 11 bases lying between them. Germline V gives CDR1 SGHVS, CDR2 FNYEAQ. This CDR3 contains 15 residues. The CDR3 DNA reads TGTGCCAGCAGCTTGGGGGCTTGGGGCAATCAGCCCCAGCATTTT. It codes for CASSLGAWGNQPQHF.

This chain connects TRBV7-2 to TRBJ1-1; no firm D call. From germline, CDR1 is SGHTA and CDR2 FQGNSA. The CDR3 contains 14 residues. V lost 2 bases to trimming and J lost 6 bases, with 13 bases between them. The CDR3 bases are TGTGCCAGCAGCTTAAGTCCCACTACACCTGAAGCTTTCTTT. This translates into CASSLSPTTPEAFF.

V is TRBV5-1 and J is TRBJ2-7, with unresolved D. Germline lookup yields CDR1 SGHRS and CDR2 YFSETQ. The ends were cut back, 4 bases at V and 5 bases at J, with 10 bases in the middle. The CDR3 length is 12 residues. The CDR3: CASSHDLNEQYF. DNA of the CDR3: TGCGCCAGCAGCCACGATCTCAACGAGCAGTACTTC.

V usage is TRBV19 and J usage is TRBJ1-4, with D possibly TRBD1 on 5 matching bases. The CDR3 is 16 residues long. V was cut by 5 bases and J by 4 bases, with 17 bases left in between. Germline loops: CDR1 LNHDA, CDR2 SQIVND (reference sequence). In DNA, the CDR3 is TGTGCCAGTAGTCCAGGGAAGGTTCGCCGTAATGAAAAACTGTTTTTT. Its protein product is CASSPGKVRRNEKLFF.

The chain is built from TRBV7-9 and TRBJ2-1; TRBD1 is a possible D gene (6 bases). The CDR3 has 15 amino acids. Looked up from germline, CDR1 is SEHNR and CDR2 is FQNEAQ (reference sequence). V was trimmed by 0 bases and J by 1 base, leaving 7 bases between them. The CDR3 DNA sequence: TGTGCCAGCAGCTTAGCACAGGGTTCCTACAATGAGCAGTTCTTC. Its translation: CASSLAQGSYNEQFF.

V gene TRBV7-3 combines with J gene TRBJ1-6; 9 positions agree with TRBD1. The V gene's germline CDR1 is SGHTA and CDR2 FQGTGA. The V gene end was trimmed by 5 bases and the J gene end by 8 bases; junction bases not matched to a gene: 4. CDR3 size: 14 residues. The DNA of the CDR3 is TGTGCCAGCAGCCTGACAGGGGGTTATTCACCCCTCCACTTT. This sequence encodes CASSLTGGYSPLHF.

The CDR3 here is CASSRSTGIAEAFF. DNA of the CDR3: TGTGCCAGCAGCCGCTCGACAGGTATCGCTGAAGCTTTCTTT. The chain employs TRBV5-4 and TRBJ1-1; D is possibly TRBD1 (6 bases). Germline CDR1 is SGHNT and CDR2 is YYREEE (reference sequence). The V end lost 4 bases, the J end lost 6 bases, and 16 bases lay between the germline ends. The CDR3 extends over 14 amino acids.

V is TRBV19 and J is TRBJ1-5; D uncertain. This CDR3 is 13 amino acids long. From germline, CDR1 is LNHDA and CDR2 SQIVND (reference sequence). The V end lost 5 bases, the J end lost 4 bases, and 9 bases lay between the germline ends. Here the CDR3 reads CASSLAENQPQHF. As DNA, the CDR3 is TGTGCCAGTAGTTTGGCAGAAAATCAGCCCCAGCATTTT.

V is TRBV9 and J is TRBJ1-2; perhaps TRBD1 as D (5 bases). From germline, CDR1 is SGDLS and CDR2 YYNGEE. Trimming took 2 bases from V and 7 from J, leaving 12 bases between them. This CDR3 contains 13 residues. CDR3 sequence: CASSVEGHGGYTF. The DNA of the CDR3 is TGTGCCAGCAGCGTCGAGGGGCATGGTGGCTACACCTTC.

This chain joins TRBV19 and TRBJ2-1, with D perhaps assigned TRBD1 or TRBD2 (8 bases each). The V end was cut by 4 bases, the J end by 9 bases, with 22 bases between. Germline V CDR1 and CDR2: LNHDA, SQIVND (reference sequence). This CDR3 has 16 residues. CDR3 amino acids: CASSRPQGAGGTEQFF. The DNA of the CDR3 is TGTGCCAGTAGTAGACCGCAGGGGGCGGGAGGTACTGAGCAGTTCTTC.

This chain uses TRBV23-1 with TRBJ2-2; a weak D match, TRBD2 (5 bases). TRBV23-1 has ORF status, its function being uncertain. V was clipped by 2 bases and J by 2 bases, with 18 bases between them. This CDR3 has 18 residues. CDR3 DNA sequence: TGCGCCAGCAGTCAAATTCCCGGAGGCAGATACAACACCGGGGAGCTGTTTTTT. As protein: CASSQIPGGRYNTGELFF.

The rearrangement uses TRBV7-2 and TRBJ1-2, with 8 bases identical to TRBD1. J was trimmed by 7 bases and V by 5 bases; bases with no gene match: 15. Looked up from germline, CDR1 is SGHTA and CDR2 is FQGNSA. The CDR3 totals 16 residues. CDR3 coding DNA: TGTACCAGCAGCCAGGGGACAGGCGGAAGTAGAGGTGGCTACACCTTC. It codes for CTSSQGTGGSRGGYTF. The variable domain in full, with the rest retrieved from reference TRBV7-2 and TRBJ1-2, is GAGVSQSPSNKVTEKGKDVELRCDPISGHTALYWYRQSLGQGLEFLIYFQGNSAPDKSGLPSDRFSAERTGGSVSTLTIQRTQQEDSAVYLCTSSQGTGGSRGGYTFGSGTRLTVV.

The rearrangement joins TRBV19 to TRBJ1-2; D possibly corresponds to TRBD1 (5 bases). CDR1 and CDR2 (germline): LNHDA, SQIVND (reference sequence). This CDR3 has 14 residues. Trimming pared 6 bases from V and 5 bases from J, leaving 16 bases between. CDR3 sequence reads: CASSRRESTYGYTF. The CDR3 bases are TGTGCCAGTAGCCGCAGGGAGAGTACTTATGGCTACACCTTC.